These T cell receptor beta chains were read from a single sample in a study of blood T cells in healthy people across ages. Each CDR3 protein gets one entry after TCRdb re-called the 5' RACE reads with MiXCR. The sample yields 600,000 to 900,000 distinct CDR3 sequences, 20% to 30% seen once. These data are also associated with another study on T cells of mothers and their children.

Input material: blood. These receptors came from a boy aged 5-17 years in good health. CDR3s include the opening cysteine and the closing phenylalanine or tryptophan. The D gene is left open where the match is weak. Some rows have no size entry. The others give once, few or many, or a class for an expanded clone.

j_gene | abundance | d_gene | v_gene | CDR3nt | CDR3aa
TRBJ2-7 | NA | NA | TRBV6-5 | TGTGCCAGCAGTTACTCAGACAAGCTCGACTACGAGCAGTACTTC | CASSYSDKLDYEQYF
TRBJ1-1 | few | NA | TRBV29-1 | TGCAGCGCCCCTGGGCACCGACACACTGAAGCTTTCTTT | CSAPGHRHTEAFF
TRBJ2-6 | NA | NA | TRBV12-3/TRBV12-4 | TGTGCCAGCCAGACGGACGGGGCCAACGTCCTGACTTTC | CASQTDGANVLTF
TRBJ2-7 | few | NA | TRBV6-2/TRBV6-3 | TGTGCCAGCAGTTACGTGGGGCGGGAGCAGTACTTC | CASSYVGREQYF
TRBJ1-5 | NA | NA | TRBV20-1 | TGCAGTGCTAGTGGCCCCGGTCAGCCCCAGCATTTT | CSASGPGQPQHF
TRBJ2-5 | few | NA | TRBV15 | TGTGCCACCAGCAGAGATGTACAGCAAGAGACCCAGTACTTC | CATSRDVQQETQYF
TRBJ2-4 | NA | TRBD2 | TRBV29-1 | TGCAGCGTTGCATTCCGCGGGAGGGCCAAAAACATTCAGTACTTC | CSVAFRGRAKNIQYF
TRBJ2-1 | NA | TRBD2 | TRBV20-1 | TGCAGTGCCCGCGGGGATCGCGGGAGGAATGAGCAGTTCTTC | CSARGDRGRNEQFF
TRBJ1-6 | NA | TRBD1 | TRBV18 | TGTGCCAGCTCACCACCCTCAGGGGGTTATAATTCACCCCTCCACTTT | CASSPPSGGYNSPLHF
TRBJ2-1 | NA | NA | TRBV21-1 | TGTGCCAGCACCATCAGGGGCGGCAATGAGCAGTTCTTC | CASTIRGGNEQFF
TRBJ2-7 | NA | NA | TRBV12-3/TRBV12-4 | TGTGCCAGCAGTCGTCTCATCACCGGCTCGCCCTACGAGCAGTACTTC | CASSRLITGSPYEQYF
TRBJ1-2 | NA | NA | TRBV29-1 | TGCAGCGCCTTCGACTATGGCTACACCTTC | CSAFDYGYTF
TRBJ2-7 | few | TRBD1 | TRBV7-2 | TGTGCCAGCAGCTTAGCCAGGGGGATCAACGAGCAGTACTTC | CASSLARGINEQYF
TRBJ2-1 | NA | TRBD2 | TRBV6-1 | TGTGCCAGCAGTCCGGGGACTAGCGGGGTCAATGAGCAGTTCTTC | CASSPGTSGVNEQFF
TRBJ2-5 | few | NA | TRBV9 | TGTGCCAGCAGCGTGCCTGACGGACAAGAGACCCAGTACTTC | CASSVPDGQETQYF